Ten or more counts support the clone carrying this T cell receptor (beta chain). No antigen is known for it. According to the study, genomic DNA was the template for TCR beta VDJ and CDR3 profiling. In TCRdb, the reads were re-called with MiXCR into one record per CDR3 protein. The sample holds around 200,000 distinct CDR3 sequences; 54% are singletons and the top ten take about a sixth. The data stem from a study of CD8+CD57+ T cells in acquired aplastic anemia. Turning to the study itself: Sorting CD4+ and CD8+ cells gave DNA averaging around 3 ug. Healthy-donor CD4+ cells averaged about 11 million reads.

The study's findings and limits: Statistical testing detected no significant gap in CD8+ Simpson's diversity between patients and controls. Patients and controls were found to share 25 to 35 CD8+ CDR3 sequences.

The TCR originated in a human donor in good health, serving as a control. What was sequenced was sorted CD4+, CD8+, or CD8+CD57+ T cells (not recorded which) from PBMCs.

The CDR3 nucleotides are TGTGCCAGCAGCCGACAGGGCTTGCTGACTTTCTTT. This gives the protein CASSRQGLLTFF. The chain recombines TRBV6-1 with TRBJ1-1; 7 bases align to TRBD1. The ends lost 6 bases at V and 12 bases at J; junction bases unmatched: 10. The germline V gene encodes CDR1 MNHNS and CDR2 SASEGT. The CDR3 runs to 12 residues.